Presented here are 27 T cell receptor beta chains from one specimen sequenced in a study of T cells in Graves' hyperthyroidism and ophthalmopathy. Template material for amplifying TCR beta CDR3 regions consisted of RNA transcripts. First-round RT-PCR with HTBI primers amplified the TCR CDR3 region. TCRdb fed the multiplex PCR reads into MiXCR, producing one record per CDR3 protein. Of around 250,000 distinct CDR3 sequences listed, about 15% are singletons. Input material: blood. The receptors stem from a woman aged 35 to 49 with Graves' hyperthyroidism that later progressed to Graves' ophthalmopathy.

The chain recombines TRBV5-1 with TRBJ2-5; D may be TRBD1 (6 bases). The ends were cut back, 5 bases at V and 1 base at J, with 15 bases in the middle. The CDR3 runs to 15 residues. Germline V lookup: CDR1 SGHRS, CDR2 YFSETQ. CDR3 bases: TGCGCCAGCAGTCTGGGGGACATATTCCAAGAGACCCAGTACTTC. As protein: CASSLGDIFQETQYF.

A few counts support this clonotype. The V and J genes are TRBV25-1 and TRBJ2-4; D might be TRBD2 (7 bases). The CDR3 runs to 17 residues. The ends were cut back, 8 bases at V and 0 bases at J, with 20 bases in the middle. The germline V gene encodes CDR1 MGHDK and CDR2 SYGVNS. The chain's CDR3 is CASSEGGAALAKNIQYF. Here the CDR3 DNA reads TGTGCCAGCTCCGAGGGGGGGGCGGCACTAGCCAAAAACATTCAGTACTTC.

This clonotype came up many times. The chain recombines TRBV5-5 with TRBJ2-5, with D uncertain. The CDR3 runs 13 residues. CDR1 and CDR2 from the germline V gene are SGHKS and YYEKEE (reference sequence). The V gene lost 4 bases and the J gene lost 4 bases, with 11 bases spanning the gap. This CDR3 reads CASSATRRETQYF. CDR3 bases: TGTGCCAGCAGCGCAACACGGAGAGAGACCCAGTACTTC.

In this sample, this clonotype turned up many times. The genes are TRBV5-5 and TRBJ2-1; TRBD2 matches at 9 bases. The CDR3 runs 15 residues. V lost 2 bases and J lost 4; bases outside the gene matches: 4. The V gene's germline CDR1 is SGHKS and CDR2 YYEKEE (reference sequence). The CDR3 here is CASSFFSGSYNEQFF. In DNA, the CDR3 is TGTGCCAGCAGCTTTTTTAGCGGGAGTTACAATGAGCAGTTCTTC.

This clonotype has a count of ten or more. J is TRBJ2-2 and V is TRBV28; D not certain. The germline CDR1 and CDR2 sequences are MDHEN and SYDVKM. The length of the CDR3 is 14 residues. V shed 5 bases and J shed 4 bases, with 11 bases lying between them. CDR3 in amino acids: CASSRVFLTGELFF. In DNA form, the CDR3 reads TGTGCCAGCAGTCGCGTTTTTCTCACCGGGGAGCTGTTTTTT.

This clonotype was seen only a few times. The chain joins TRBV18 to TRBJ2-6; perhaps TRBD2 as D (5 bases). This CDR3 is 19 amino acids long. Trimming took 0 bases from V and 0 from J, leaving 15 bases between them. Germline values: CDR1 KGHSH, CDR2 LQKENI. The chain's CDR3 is CASSPPRLLGSSGANVLTF. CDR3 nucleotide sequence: TGTGCCAGCTCACCACCCAGGCTACTGGGGAGCTCTGGGGCCAACGTCCTGACTTTC.

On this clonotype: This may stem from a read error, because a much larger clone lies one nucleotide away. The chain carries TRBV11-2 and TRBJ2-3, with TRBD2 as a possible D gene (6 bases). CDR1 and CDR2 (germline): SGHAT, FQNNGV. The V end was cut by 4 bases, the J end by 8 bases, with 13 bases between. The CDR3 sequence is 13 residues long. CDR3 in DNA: TGTGCCAGCAGCTCTACGGGGGACGGTACGCAGTATTTT. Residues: CASSSTGDGTQYF.

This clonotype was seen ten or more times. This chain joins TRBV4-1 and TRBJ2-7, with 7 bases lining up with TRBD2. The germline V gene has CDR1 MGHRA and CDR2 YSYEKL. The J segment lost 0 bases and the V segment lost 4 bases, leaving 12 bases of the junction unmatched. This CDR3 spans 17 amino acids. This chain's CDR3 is CASSPSELATSSYEQYF. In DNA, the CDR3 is TGCGCCAGCAGCCCCTCCGAACTAGCGACAAGCTCCTACGAGCAGTACTTC.

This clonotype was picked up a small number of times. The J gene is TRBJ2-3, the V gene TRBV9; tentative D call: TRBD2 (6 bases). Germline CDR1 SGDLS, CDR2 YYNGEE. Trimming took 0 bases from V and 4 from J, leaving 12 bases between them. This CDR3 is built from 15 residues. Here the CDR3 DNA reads TGTGCCAGCAGCGTAGAGTCGGGAGCCCCAGATACGCAGTATTTT. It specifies CASSVESGAPDTQYF.

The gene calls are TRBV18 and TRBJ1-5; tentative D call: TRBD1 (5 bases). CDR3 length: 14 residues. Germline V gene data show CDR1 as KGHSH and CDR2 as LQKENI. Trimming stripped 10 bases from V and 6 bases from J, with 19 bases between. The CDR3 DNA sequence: TGTGCCACAGGGACCGGGATACCCACTCAGCCCCAGCATTTT. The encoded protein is CATGTGIPTQPQHF.

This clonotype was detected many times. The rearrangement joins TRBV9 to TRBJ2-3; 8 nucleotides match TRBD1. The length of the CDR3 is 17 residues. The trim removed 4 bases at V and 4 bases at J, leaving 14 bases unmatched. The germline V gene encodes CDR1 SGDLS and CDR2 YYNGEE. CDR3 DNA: TGTGCCAGCAGCTCAGAGTGGACAGGGAAGCGCCCAGATACGCAGTATTTT. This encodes CASSSEWTGKRPDTQYF.

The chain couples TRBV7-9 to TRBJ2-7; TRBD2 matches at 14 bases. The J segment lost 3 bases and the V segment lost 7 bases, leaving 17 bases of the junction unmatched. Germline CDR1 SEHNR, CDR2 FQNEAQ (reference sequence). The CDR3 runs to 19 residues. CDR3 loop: CASKQVHAGTSGRFYEQYF. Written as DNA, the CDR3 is TGTGCCAGCAAACAAGTACACGCGGGGACTAGCGGGAGATTCTACGAGCAGTACTTC.

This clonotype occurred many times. The chain's CDR3 is CASSLAREVVSNQPQHF. DNA for the CDR3: TGTGCCAGCAGCTTAGCGAGGGAGGTAGTGAGCAATCAGCCCCAGCATTTT. The chain links TRBV7-8 to TRBJ1-5; D uncertain. CDR1 and CDR2 (germline): SGHVS, FQNEAQ. The CDR3 consists of 17 residues. Trimming removed 0 bases from V and 1 base from J, with 13 bases in between.

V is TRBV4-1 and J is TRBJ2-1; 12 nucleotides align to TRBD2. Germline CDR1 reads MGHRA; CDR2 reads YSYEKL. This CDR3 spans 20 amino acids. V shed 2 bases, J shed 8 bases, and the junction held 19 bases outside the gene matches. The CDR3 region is CASSQSVRGKTSGGLYEQFF. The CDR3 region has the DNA TGCGCCAGCAGCCAATCTGTAAGGGGGAAGACTAGCGGGGGCCTATATGAGCAGTTCTTC.

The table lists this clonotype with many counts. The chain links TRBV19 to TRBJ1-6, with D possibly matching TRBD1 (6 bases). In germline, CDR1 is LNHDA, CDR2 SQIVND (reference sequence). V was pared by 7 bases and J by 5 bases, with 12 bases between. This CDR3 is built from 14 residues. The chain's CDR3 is CASTRGQHNSPLHF. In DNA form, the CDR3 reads TGTGCCAGTACACGCGGACAGCATAATTCACCCCTCCACTTT.

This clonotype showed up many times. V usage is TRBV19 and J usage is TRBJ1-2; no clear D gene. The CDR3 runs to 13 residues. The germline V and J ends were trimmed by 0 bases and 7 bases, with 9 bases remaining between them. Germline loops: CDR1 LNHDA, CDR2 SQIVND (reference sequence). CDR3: CASSIDNGFGYTF. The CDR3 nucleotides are TGTGCCAGTAGTATAGATAACGGGTTTGGCTACACCTTC.

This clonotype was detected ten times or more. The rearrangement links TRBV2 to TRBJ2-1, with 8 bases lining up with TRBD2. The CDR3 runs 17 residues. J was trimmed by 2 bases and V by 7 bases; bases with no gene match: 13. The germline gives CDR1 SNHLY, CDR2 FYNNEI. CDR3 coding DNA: TGTGCCAGCAAAGGGACTAGGTCCTTTTTGGCCTACAATGAGCAGTTCTTC. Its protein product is CASKGTRSFLAYNEQFF.

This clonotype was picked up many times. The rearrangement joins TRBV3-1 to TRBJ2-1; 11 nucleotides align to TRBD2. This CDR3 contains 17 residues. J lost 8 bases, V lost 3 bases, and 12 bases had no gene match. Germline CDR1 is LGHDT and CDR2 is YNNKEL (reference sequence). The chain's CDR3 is CASSHSKLAGVSDEQFF. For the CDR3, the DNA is TGTGCCAGCAGCCATTCGAAACTAGCGGGAGTATCGGATGAGCAGTTCTTC.

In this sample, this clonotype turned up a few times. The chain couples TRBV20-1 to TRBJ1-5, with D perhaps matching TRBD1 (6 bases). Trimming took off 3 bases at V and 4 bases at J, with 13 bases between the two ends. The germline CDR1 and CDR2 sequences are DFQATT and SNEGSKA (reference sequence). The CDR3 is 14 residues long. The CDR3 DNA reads TGCAGTGCTAGTCCGGGGGCTGGGAATCAGCCCCAGCATTTT. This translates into CSASPGAGNQPQHF.

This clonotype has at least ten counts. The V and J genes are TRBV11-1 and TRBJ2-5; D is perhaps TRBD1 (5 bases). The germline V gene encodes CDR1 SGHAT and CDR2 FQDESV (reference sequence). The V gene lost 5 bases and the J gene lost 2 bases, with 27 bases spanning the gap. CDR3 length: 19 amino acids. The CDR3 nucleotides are TGTGCCAGCAGCCTTAATACCCAGGGTTGGTATAGGCTTCAAGAGACCCAGTACTTC. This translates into CASSLNTQGWYRLQETQYF.

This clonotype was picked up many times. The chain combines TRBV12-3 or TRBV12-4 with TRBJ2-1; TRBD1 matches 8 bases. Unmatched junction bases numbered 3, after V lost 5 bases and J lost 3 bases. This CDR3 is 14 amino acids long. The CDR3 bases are TGTGCCAGCAGTACAGGGGGGAACTACAATGAGCAGTTCTTC. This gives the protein CASSTGGNYNEQFF.

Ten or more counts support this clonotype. The CDR3, as DNA: TGTGCCAGCAGCCCAGGCATCGAAGCTAACTATGGCTACACCTTC. Its protein product is CASSPGIEANYGYTF. V is TRBV25-1 and J is TRBJ1-2; D is undetermined. Germline V gene sequence: CDR1 MGHDK, CDR2 SYGVNS. Between the trimmed V and J ends, which lost 6 bases and 0 bases, there was a span of 14 bases. The CDR3 extends over 15 amino acids.

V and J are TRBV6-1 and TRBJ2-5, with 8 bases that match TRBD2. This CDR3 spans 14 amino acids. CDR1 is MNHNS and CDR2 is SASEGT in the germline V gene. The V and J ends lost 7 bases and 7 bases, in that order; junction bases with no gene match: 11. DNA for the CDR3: TGTGCCAGCACCTCGGGAGGGAAAGCTGGGACCCAGTACTTC. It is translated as CASTSGGKAGTQYF.

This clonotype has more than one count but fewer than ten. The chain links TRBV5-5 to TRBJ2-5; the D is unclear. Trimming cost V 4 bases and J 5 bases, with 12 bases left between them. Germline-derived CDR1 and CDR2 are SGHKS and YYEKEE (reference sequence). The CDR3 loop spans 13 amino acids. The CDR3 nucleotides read TGTGCCAGCAGCCGATTCGCTGGGGAGACCCAGTACTTC. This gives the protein CASSRFAGETQYF.

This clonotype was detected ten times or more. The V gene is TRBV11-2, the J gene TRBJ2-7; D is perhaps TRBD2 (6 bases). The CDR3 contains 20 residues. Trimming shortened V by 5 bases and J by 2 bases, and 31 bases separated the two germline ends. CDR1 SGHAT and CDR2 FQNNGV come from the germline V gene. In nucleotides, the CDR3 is TGTGCCAGCAGCCCCCTGAGATCCGGGAGTTTAAAGCCGTGGGCCTACGAGCAGTACTTC. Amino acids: CASSPLRSGSLKPWAYEQYF.

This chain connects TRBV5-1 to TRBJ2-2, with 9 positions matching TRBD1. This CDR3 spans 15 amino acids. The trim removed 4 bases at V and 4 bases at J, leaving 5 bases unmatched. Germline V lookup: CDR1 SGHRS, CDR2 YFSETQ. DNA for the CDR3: TGCGCCAGCAGCCTAGGACAGGGGATCACCGGGGAGCTGTTTTTT. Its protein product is CASSLGQGITGELFF.

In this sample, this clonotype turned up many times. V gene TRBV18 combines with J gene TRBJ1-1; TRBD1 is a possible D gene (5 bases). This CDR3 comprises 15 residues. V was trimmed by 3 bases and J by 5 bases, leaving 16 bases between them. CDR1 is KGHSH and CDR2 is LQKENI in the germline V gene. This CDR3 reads CASSPPGGSTTEAFF. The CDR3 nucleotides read TGTGCCAGCTCACCGCCCGGGGGAAGTACTACTGAAGCTTTCTTT.